The clone carrying this T cell receptor (beta chain) was seen a handful of times. TCRdb's table, derived via immunoSEQ multiplex PCR, lists solely in-frame clones and lacks some. The sample gives about 41,000 clones, more than 70% of which show up once; 20% to 25% is in the top ten. This entry comes from a study of PD-1 blockade in classical Hodgkin lymphoma. The CDR3 contains 16 residues. Germline V gives CDR1 MNHEY, CDR2 SVGAGI. Trimming took 2 bases from V and 2 from J; bases not matched to a gene: 9. No patient escaped relapse after autologous stem cell transplantation, and brentuximab vedotin exposure varied.

This chain uses TRBV6-5 with TRBJ2-7, with 7 positions matching TRBD1. Source: peripheral blood mononuclear cells (PBMCs), taken at baseline. This TCR was sampled from a human donor with classical Hodgkin lymphoma. The chain's CDR3 is CASSYTPYRGPYEQYF. The CDR3 DNA sequence: TGTGCCAGCAGTTACACCCCATACAGGGGACCCTACGAGCAGTACTTC.